This is a list of T cell receptor beta chains from one sample in a study of identical twins. TCRdb itself ran the 5' RACE reads through MiXCR, one entry per CDR3 protein. This table has 250,000 or so distinct CDR3 sequences, about 12% appearing once. The same specimen was also included in a second study, on yellow fever vaccine responses in identical twins.

What was sequenced was memory (CD45RO+) T cells sorted from blood. The receptors come from a woman aged 18 to 35 in good health. Both conserved end residues are part of each CDR3. Each record gives: V gene, J gene, D gene, clone size, CDR3 DNA, CDR3 protein. D genes are given only for firm matches. For some rows the clone size is stated as once, few or many, or as a class when expanded; others skip it.

TRBV7-3	TRBJ1-1	TRBD1	few	TGTGCCAGCAGCCCTAAAGGGACAATCGCAGGGGGCACTGAAGCTTTCTTT	CASSPKGTIAGGTEAFF
TRBV27	TRBJ2-5	TRBD2	-	TGTGCCAGCAGGAGACTAGCGGGGACGCAAGAGACCCAGTACTTC	CASRRLAGTQETQYF
TRBV20-1	TRBJ2-3	-	few	TGCAGTGCTAGAGATTACCAGAGGGGGGATACGCAGTATTTT	CSARDYQRGDTQYF
TRBV7-2	TRBJ2-2	-	few	TGTGCCAGCAGCTTAGTACAGGGGAACACCGGGGAGCTGTTTTTT	CASSLVQGNTGELFF
TRBV24-1	TRBJ2-5	TRBD2	-	TGTGCCACCAGTGACACCGGGACTAGCTTTGGGACCCAGTACTTC	CATSDTGTSFGTQYF
TRBV18	TRBJ1-4	-	few	TGTGCCAGCTCACCAACGGTTGCAACTAATGAAAAACTGTTTTTT	CASSPTVATNEKLFF
TRBV6-6	TRBJ2-1	-	-	TGTGCCAGCAGTTACTCGGTGGAGGGTGAGCAGTTCTTC	CASSYSVEGEQFF
TRBV24-1	TRBJ2-1	-	many	TGTGCCACCAGTGATTCAACAACTAGTCTGGAGAACGGTGAGCAGTTCTTC	CATSDSTTSLENGEQFF
TRBV14	TRBJ2-3	TRBD2	few	TGTGCCAGCAGCCAAAGGCGTCTAGCGGGGGGCACAGATACGCAGTATTTT	CASSQRRLAGGTDTQYF
TRBV4-1	TRBJ2-3	TRBD1	many	TGCGCCAGCAGCCAAGGGGACAGGGGCACAGATACGCAGTATTTT	CASSQGDRGTDTQYF
TRBV29-1	TRBJ2-1	-	many	TGCGTCGCGAGGGGAGGCTACAATGAGCAGTTCTTC	CVARGGYNEQFF
TRBV7-2	TRBJ1-5	-	few	TGTGCCAGCAGCGCCCTTAATAGCAATCAGCCCCAGCATTTT	CASSALNSNQPQHF
TRBV7-2	TRBJ2-4	-	-	TGTGCCAGCAGTCGCCCCCCGGGACTCTTAGCCAAAAACATTCAGTACTTC	CASSRPPGLLAKNIQYF
TRBV24-1	TRBJ2-3	TRBD2	few	TGTGCCACCAGTGGCCCCGGCCGGACTAGCGGGAGAACAGATACGCAGTATTTT	CATSGPGRTSGRTDTQYF
TRBV11-2	TRBJ2-6	-	few	TGTGCCAGCAGCTTACAGCCCTGGCCCACTGGGGCCAACGTCCTGACTTTC	CASSLQPWPTGANVLTF
TRBV28	TRBJ1-1	-	few	TGTGCCAGCAGTTTACCGTACCGGGAAGCTTTCTTT	CASSLPYREAFF
TRBV3-1	TRBJ2-2	TRBD2	-	TGTGCCAGCAGCCTCCTTAGCGGGGCGCACACCGGGGAGCTGTTTTTT	CASSLLSGAHTGELFF
TRBV20-1	TRBJ2-7	TRBD1	many	TGCAGTGCTAGAGATTTCCGTAACAGGGGTGGCTCCTACGAGCAGTACTTC	CSARDFRNRGGSYEQYF
TRBV12-3/TRBV12-4	TRBJ2-1	TRBD2	-	TGTGCCAGCAGTTTAGGGGGGACTAGCCATGAGCAGTTCTTC	CASSLGGTSHEQFF
TRBV20-1	TRBJ1-2	-	many	TGCAGTGCGAAGGAGAATAACTATGGCTACACCTTC	CSAKENNYGYTF
TRBV20-1	TRBJ2-3	-	few	TGCAGTCCTAAGGGTGGGACAGATACGCAGTATTTT	CSPKGGTDTQYF
TRBV20-1	TRBJ2-3	-	-	TGCAGTGCTAGAGATCAGAGCGGGACAGATACGCAGTATTTT	CSARDQSGTDTQYF
TRBV15	TRBJ2-1	TRBD2	few	TGTGCCACCAGCAGACCTCTAGCGGGAGTCATGGTAAATGAGCAGTTCTTC	CATSRPLAGVMVNEQFF
TRBV3-1	TRBJ1-1	-	once	TGTGCCAGCAGCGAAAACCCCCCGAACACTGAAGCTTTCTTT	CASSENPPNTEAFF
TRBV18	TRBJ2-1	-	-	TGTGCCAGCTCACCCGACGCGTGGGGGGCGAAACACAATGAGCAGTTCTTC	CASSPDAWGAKHNEQFF
TRBV28	TRBJ2-7	TRBD1	-	TGTGCCAGCAGTTTGGCGGACAGGGGGCTAGGCGAGCAGTACTTC	CASSLADRGLGEQYF
TRBV2	TRBJ2-1	TRBD2	few	TGTGCCAGCAAGGGACTAGCGGGGGGGGCGCAGTTCTTC	CASKGLAGGAQFF
TRBV11-3	TRBJ2-3	-	few	TGTGCCAGCAGCTTAGATGCAGATACGCAGTATTTT	CASSLDADTQYF
TRBV4-3	TRBJ1-2	-	-	TGCGCCAGCAGGGGACTGGGGGGTGGCTACACCTTC	CASRGLGGGYTF
TRBV12-3/TRBV12-4	TRBJ1-2	TRBD1	-	TGTGCCAGCAGTCCCTGGACAGGGTATGGCTACACCTTC	CASSPWTGYGYTF
TRBV3-1	TRBJ2-2	-	-	TGTGCCAGCAGCCTTGGGGGGCCCCTTGGGGCCACCGGGGAGCTGTTTTTT	CASSLGGPLGATGELFF
TRBV7-9	TRBJ2-7	TRBD2	-	TGTGCCAGCAGCCCCCTAGGAGCGGGAGGCTCCTACGAGCAGTACTTC	CASSPLGAGGSYEQYF
TRBV10-3	TRBJ2-2	-	few	TGTGCCATGGGTGACACCGGGGAGCTGTTTTTT	CAMGDTGELFF
TRBV6-5	TRBJ2-7	-	few	TGTGCCAGCAGTAACCGGGACCTCTACGAGCAGTACTTC	CASSNRDLYEQYF
TRBV7-9	TRBJ1-1	-	few	TGTGCCAGCAGCCCCGTAGGGAGGGGTGAAGCTTTCTTT	CASSPVGRGEAFF
TRBV19	TRBJ2-5	TRBD1	few	TGTGCCAGCGACTCCGGGACAGGAGTTCAAGAGACCCAGTACTTC	CASDSGTGVQETQYF